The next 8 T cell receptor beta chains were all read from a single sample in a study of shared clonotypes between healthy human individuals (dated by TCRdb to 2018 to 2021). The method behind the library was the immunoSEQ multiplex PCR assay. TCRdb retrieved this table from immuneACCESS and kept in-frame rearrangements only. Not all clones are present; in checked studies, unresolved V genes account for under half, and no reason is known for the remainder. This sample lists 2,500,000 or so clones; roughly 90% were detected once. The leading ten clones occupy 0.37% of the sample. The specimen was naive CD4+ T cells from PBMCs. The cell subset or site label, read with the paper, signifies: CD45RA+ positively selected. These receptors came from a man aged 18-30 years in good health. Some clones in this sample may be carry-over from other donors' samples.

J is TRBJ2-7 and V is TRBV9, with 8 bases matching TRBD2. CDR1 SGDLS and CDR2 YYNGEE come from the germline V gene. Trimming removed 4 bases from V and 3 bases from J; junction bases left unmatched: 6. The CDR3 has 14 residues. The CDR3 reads CASSPTSGNYEQYF. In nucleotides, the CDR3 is TGTGCCAGCAGCCCAACTAGCGGAAACTACGAGCAGTACTTC.

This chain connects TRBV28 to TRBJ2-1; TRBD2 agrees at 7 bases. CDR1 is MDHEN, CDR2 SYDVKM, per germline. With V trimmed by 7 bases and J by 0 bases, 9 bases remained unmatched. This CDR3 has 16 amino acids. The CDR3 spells CASTPGGSASYNEQFF. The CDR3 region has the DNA TGTGCCAGCACCCCGGGGGGTAGCGCCTCCTACAATGAGCAGTTCTTC.

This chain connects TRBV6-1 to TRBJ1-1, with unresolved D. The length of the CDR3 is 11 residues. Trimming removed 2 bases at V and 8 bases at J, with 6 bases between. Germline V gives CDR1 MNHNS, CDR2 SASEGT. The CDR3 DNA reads TGTGCCAGCAGTGAACGCGCCGAAGCTTTCTTT. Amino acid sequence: CASSERAEAFF.

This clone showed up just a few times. CDR3 in DNA: TGTGCCAGCAGTGAAGCGGGGTGGATCTATGGCTACACCTTC. Translation: CASSEAGWIYGYTF. The V gene is TRBV6-1, the J gene TRBJ1-2; D unresolved. Germline CDR1 is MNHNS and CDR2 is SASEGT. This CDR3 has 14 amino acids. Trimming removed 0 bases from V and 4 bases from J, with 9 bases in between.

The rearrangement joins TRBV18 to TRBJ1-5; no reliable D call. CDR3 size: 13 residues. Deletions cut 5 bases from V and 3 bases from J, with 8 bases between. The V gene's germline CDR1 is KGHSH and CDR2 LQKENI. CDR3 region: CASSEAANQPQHF. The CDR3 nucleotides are TGTGCCAGCTCAGAGGCGGCCAATCAGCCCCAGCATTTT. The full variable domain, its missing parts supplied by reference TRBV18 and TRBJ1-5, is NAGVMQNPRHLVRRRGQEARLRCSPMKGHSHVYWYRQLPEEGLKFMVYLQKENIIDESGMPKERFSAEFPKEGPSILRIQQVVRGDSAAYFCASSEAANQPQHFGDGTRLSIL.

As DNA, the CDR3 is TGTGCCAGCAGCTTAAACGGACTAAATTCACCCCTCCACTTT. Translation gives CASSLNGLNSPLHF. This chain joins TRBV5-4 and TRBJ1-6; D ambiguous. Trimming left V 2 bases short and J 7 bases short, with 10 bases between. The CDR3 runs 14 residues. CDR1 SGHNT and CDR2 YYREEE come from the germline V gene (reference sequence).

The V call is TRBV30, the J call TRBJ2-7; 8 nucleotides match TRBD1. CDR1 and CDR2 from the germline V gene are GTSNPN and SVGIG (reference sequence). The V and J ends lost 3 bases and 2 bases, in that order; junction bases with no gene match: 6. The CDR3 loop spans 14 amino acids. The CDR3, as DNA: TGTGCCTGGAGAAAACAGGGGGGACCCTACGAGCAGTACTTC. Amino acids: CAWRKQGGPYEQYF. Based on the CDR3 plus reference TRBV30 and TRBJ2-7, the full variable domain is SQTIHQWPATLVQPVGSPLSLECTVEGTSNPNLYWYRQAAGRGLQLLFYSVGIGQISSEVPQNLSASRPQDRQFILSSKKLLLSDSGFYLCAWRKQGGPYEQYFGPGTRLTVT.

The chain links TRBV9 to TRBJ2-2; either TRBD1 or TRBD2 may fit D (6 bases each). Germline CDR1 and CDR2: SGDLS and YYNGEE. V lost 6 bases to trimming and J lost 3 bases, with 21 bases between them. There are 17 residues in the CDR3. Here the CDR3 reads CASTRRGGGPDTGELFF. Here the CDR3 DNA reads TGTGCCAGCACCCGGAGGGGTGGGGGGCCTGACACCGGGGAGCTGTTTTTT.